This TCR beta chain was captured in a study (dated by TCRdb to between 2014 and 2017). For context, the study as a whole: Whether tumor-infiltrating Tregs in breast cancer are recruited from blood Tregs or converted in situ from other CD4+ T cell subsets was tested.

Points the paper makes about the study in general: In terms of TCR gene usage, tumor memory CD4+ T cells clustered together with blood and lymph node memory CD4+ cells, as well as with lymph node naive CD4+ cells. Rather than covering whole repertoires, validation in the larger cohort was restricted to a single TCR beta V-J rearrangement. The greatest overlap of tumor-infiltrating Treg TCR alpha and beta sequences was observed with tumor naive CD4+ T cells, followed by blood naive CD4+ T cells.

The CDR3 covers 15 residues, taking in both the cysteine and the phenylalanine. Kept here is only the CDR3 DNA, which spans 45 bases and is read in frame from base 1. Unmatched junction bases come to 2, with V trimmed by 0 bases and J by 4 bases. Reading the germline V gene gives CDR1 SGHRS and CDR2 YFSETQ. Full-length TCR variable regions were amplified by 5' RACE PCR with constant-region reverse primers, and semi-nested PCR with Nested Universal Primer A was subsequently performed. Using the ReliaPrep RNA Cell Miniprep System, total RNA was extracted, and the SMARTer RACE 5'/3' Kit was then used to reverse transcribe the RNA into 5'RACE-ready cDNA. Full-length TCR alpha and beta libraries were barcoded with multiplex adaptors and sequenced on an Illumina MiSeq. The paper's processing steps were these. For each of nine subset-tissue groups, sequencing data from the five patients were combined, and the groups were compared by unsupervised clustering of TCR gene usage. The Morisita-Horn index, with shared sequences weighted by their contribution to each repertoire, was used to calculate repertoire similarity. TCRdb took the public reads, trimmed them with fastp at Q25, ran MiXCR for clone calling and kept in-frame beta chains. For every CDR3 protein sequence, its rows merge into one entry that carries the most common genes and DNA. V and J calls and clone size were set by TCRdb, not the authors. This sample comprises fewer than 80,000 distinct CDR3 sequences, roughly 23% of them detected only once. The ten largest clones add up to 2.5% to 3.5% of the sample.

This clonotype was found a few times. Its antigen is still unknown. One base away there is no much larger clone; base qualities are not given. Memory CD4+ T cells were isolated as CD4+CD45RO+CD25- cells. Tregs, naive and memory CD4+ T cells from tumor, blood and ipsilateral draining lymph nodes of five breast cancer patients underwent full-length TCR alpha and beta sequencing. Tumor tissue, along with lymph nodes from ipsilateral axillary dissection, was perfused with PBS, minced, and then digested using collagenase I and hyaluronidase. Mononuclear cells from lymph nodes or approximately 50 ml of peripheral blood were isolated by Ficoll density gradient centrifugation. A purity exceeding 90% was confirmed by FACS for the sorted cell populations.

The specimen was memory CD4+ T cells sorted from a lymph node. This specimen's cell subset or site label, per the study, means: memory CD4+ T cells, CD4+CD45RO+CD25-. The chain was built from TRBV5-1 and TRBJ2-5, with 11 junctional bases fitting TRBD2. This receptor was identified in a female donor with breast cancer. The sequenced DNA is TGCGCCAGCAGCTTGGGACTAGCGGGAAGAGAGACCCAGTACTTC. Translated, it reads CASSLGLAGRETQYF.